The clone carrying this T cell receptor (beta chain) has a handful of counts. Trimming removed 11 bases from V and 2 bases from J; junction bases left unmatched: 12. CDR1 and CDR2 from the germline V gene are LNHDA and SQIVND (reference sequence). This CDR3 comprises 14 residues. The source of the sample is a study of blood T cell repertoires in COVID-19. Sequencing used immunoSEQ multiplex PCR; TCRdb keeps in-frame clones, though not all of them. The profile covers 250,000 to 300,000 clones, with 70% to 90% appearing a single time and roughly 4.5% taken by the ten largest. This TCR was sampled from a man aged 55 to 69 who had recovered from COVID-19. What was sequenced was peripheral blood. The V call is TRBV19, the J call TRBJ2-7, with TRBD1 matching 7 bases. The CDR3 is CACKKTGETYEQYF. Written as DNA, the CDR3 is TGTGCCTGCAAGAAAACAGGGGAAACCTACGAGCAGTACTTC.